These 26 T cell receptor beta chains originate from one sample sequenced in a study of identical twins. One entry per CDR3 protein results from TCRdb running MiXCR on the 5' RACE reads. Of a few hundred thousand distinct CDR3 sequences in the sample, 9% to 15% were seen once. The data also belong to a second study, concerning yellow fever vaccine responses in identical twins.

Specimen: CD8+ T cells sorted from blood. The receptors shown here come from a woman aged 18-29 years in good health.

The V gene is TRBV4-1, the J gene TRBJ2-7; D call uncertain. This CDR3 region has 14 residues. Germline V gives CDR1 MGHRA, CDR2 YSYEKL. V was pared by 3 bases and J by 0 bases, with 9 bases between. As DNA, the CDR3 is TGCGCCAGCAGCCAGAACGGAAACTCCTACGAGCAGTACTTC. It encodes CASSQNGNSYEQYF.

This clonotype was seen more than once but under ten times. The V gene is TRBV7-9, the J gene TRBJ2-1, with 7 nucleotides matching TRBD2. With V trimmed by 1 base and J by 6 bases, 6 bases remained unmatched. The germline V gene encodes CDR1 SEHNR and CDR2 FQNEAQ (reference sequence). This CDR3 has 15 residues. The CDR3, as DNA: TGTGCCAGCAGCTTAGAGACTAGCCCCACCAATGAGCAGTTCTTC. Amino acids: CASSLETSPTNEQFF. Variable domain in full (rest from reference TRBV7-9 and TRBJ2-1): DTGVSQNPRHKITKRGQNVTFRCDPISEHNRLYWYRQTLGQGPEFLTYFQNEAQLEKSRLLSDRFSAERPKGSFSTLEIQRTEQGDSAMYLCASSLETSPTNEQFFGPGTRLTVL.

This clonotype has at least ten counts. The V and J genes are TRBV20-1 and TRBJ2-7; 7 positions match TRBD2. Germline CDR1 DFQATT, CDR2 SNEGSKA (reference sequence). CDR3 length: 15 residues. Trimming at V came to 5 bases and at J to 1 base, leaving 11 bases not matched to a gene. Here the CDR3 DNA reads TGCAGTGCTGCGAATATCCTAGCGGAGTCCTACGAGCAGTACTTC. Protein sequence: CSAANILAESYEQYF.

Many counts were recorded for this clonotype. The chain combines TRBV5-6 with TRBJ1-1; the D is unclear. Trimming pared 0 bases from V and 3 bases from J, leaving 3 bases between. Germline V CDR1 and CDR2: SGHDT, YYEEEE. CDR3 length equals 12 residues. The CDR3 loop reads CASSLGDTEAFF. The CDR3 DNA reads TGTGCCAGCAGCTTGGGCGACACTGAAGCTTTCTTT.

This clonotype was found a few times. The chain uses TRBV9 and TRBJ2-5; 7 nucleotides match TRBD2. Germline loops: CDR1 SGDLS, CDR2 YYNGEE. The CDR3 is made up of 16 amino acids. Germline trimming cut 0 bases from V and 3 bases from J; bases unmatched to any gene: 8. CDR3 sequence (DNA): TGTGCCAGCAGCGTAGCGGACCTAGCGGAAAAAGAGACCCAGTACTTC. Protein sequence: CASSVADLAEKETQYF.

This clonotype has a handful of counts. The chain joins TRBV28 to TRBJ2-3; D is unresolved. Trimming removed 5 bases from V and 11 bases from J, with 14 bases in between. The CDR3 runs to 12 residues. Germline V lookup: CDR1 MDHEN, CDR2 SYDVKM. The DNA of the CDR3 is TGTGCCAGCAGTCCCGATAAGCGAATGCAGTATTTT. This codes for CASSPDKRMQYF.

V is TRBV18 and J is TRBJ2-3; D is tentatively TRBD1 or TRBD2 (5 bases each). CDR1 is KGHSH, CDR2 LQKENI, per germline. Trimming took off 0 bases at V and 9 bases at J, with 19 bases between the two ends. The CDR3 consists of 16 residues. CDR3 nucleotide sequence: TGTGCCAGCTCACCACCGGTCAGGGAGATTGGCGGGACGCAGTATTTT. Its protein is CASSPPVREIGGTQYF.

The table lists this clonotype with a few counts. V is TRBV13 and J is TRBJ2-1; 10 bases are shared with TRBD1. Germline V lookup: CDR1 PRHDT, CDR2 FYEKMQ (reference sequence). V was pared by 1 base and J by 9 bases, with 6 bases of the junction left unmatched. The CDR3 is made up of 15 amino acids. The CDR3 nucleotides read TGTGCCAGCAGCTTAGTGGGGGACAGGGGTTTTGAGCAGTTCTTC. This sequence encodes CASSLVGDRGFEQFF.

The chain has TRBV5-1 and TRBJ2-1; D may match TRBD1 or TRBD2 (5 bases each). The CDR3 is 14 residues long. Germline loops: CDR1 SGHRS, CDR2 YFSETQ. With 5 bases removed from V and 6 bases from J, the gap between germline ends came to 15 bases. The CDR3 nucleotides are TGCGCCAGCAGGCGCTACCAGGGAGTCAATGAGCAGTTCTTC. Protein product: CASRRYQGVNEQFF.

This clonotype was recorded a few times. The chain joins TRBV3-1 to TRBJ2-1, with 10 nucleotides matching TRBD1. Germline V gene sequence: CDR1 LGHDT, CDR2 YNNKEL (reference sequence). Trimming took 6 bases from V and 9 from J; bases not matched to a gene: 5. This CDR3 region has 13 residues. The CDR3 DNA reads TGTGCCAGCAGTCGACAGGGGGCGGGTGAGCAGTTCTTC. It codes for CASSRQGAGEQFF.

This clonotype has more than one count but fewer than ten. The gene calls are TRBV5-8 and TRBJ2-1; no clear D. The V gene lost 4 bases and the J gene lost 5 bases, with 10 bases spanning the gap. This CDR3 is built from 13 residues. Per germline, CDR1 SGHTS and CDR2 YDEGEE. CDR3 sequence: CASSQPGHNEQFF. The CDR3 coding sequence is TGTGCCAGCAGCCAGCCGGGCCACAATGAGCAGTTCTTC.

Details on this clonotype: With a much larger clone just one base away, this may be a read error. The rearrangement joins TRBV11-1 to TRBJ2-7; 10 positions match TRBD2. Trimming cost V 6 bases and J 3 bases; bases outside gene matches: 17. The CDR3 consists of 18 residues. Germline assignment: CDR1 SGHAT and CDR2 FQDESV (reference sequence). CDR3 coding DNA: TGTGCCAGCAGTGCAGAGGCTAGCGGGAGCTTCCCCTTCTACGAGCAGTACTTC. Protein: CASSAEASGSFPFYEQYF.

This clonotype was picked up many times. This chain joins TRBV5-1 and TRBJ1-1; unclear D gene. V lost 7 bases and J lost 1, with 11 bases in between. This CDR3 comprises 13 residues. CDR1 SGHRS and CDR2 YFSETQ come from the germline V gene. CDR3 loop: CASGRVENTEAFF. DNA for the CDR3: TGCGCCAGCGGGAGGGTCGAGAACACTGAAGCTTTCTTT.

The V call is TRBV6-6, the J call TRBJ1-5, with D hard to call. This CDR3 has 13 residues. Trimming took 8 bases from V and 5 from J, leaving 13 bases between them. Looked up from germline, CDR1 is MNHNY and CDR2 is SVGAGI (reference sequence). The CDR3 nucleotides read TGTGCCAGCTCGGATGGGGATTATCAGCCCCAGCATTTT. It is translated as CASSDGDYQPQHF.

The rearrangement links TRBV9 to TRBJ2-3; 8 nucleotides agree with TRBD1. The CDR3 runs 14 residues. The germline gives CDR1 SGDLS, CDR2 YYNGEE. The ends lost 9 bases at V and 4 bases at J; junction bases unmatched: 10. CDR3 sequence: CATSTPGQADTQYF. In DNA, the CDR3 is TGTGCCACCAGTACCCCGGGACAGGCAGATACGCAGTATTTT.

The chain employs TRBV12-5 and TRBJ2-1, with 7 bases aligning to TRBD1. V lost 5 bases, J lost 7 bases, and 11 bases stayed unmatched. The CDR3 is 15 residues long. Per the germline V gene, CDR1 is LGHNT and CDR2 is FRNRAP. In DNA form, the CDR3 reads TGTGCTAGTGGTCCTGCGTGGGACAGCAGAAATGAGCAGTTCTTC. Translation: CASGPAWDSRNEQFF.

This clonotype has more than one count but fewer than ten. This rearrangement joins TRBV20-1 to TRBJ2-3, with a tentative D call TRBD2 (7 bases). The CDR3 totals 15 residues. The germline V gene has CDR1 DFQATT and CDR2 SNEGSKA (reference sequence). The germline V and J ends were trimmed by 6 bases and 2 bases, with 18 bases remaining between them. The CDR3 region is CSAPRGGGLTDTQYF. Written as DNA, the CDR3 is TGCAGTGCCCCACGCGGCGGGGGCCTCACAGATACGCAGTATTTT.

Only a few counts were recorded for this clonotype. The chain joins TRBV29-1 to TRBJ1-2; a weak D match, TRBD1 (5 bases). The CDR3 sequence is 13 residues long. Germline lookup yields CDR1 SQVTM and CDR2 ANQGSEA. V was shortened by 7 bases and J by 7 bases, with 19 bases between the two germline ends. The CDR3 DNA follows: TGCAGCGCCAGCAGGGTTAGCCACCTTGGCTACACCTTC. Translated: CSASRVSHLGYTF.

This clonotype was recorded a few times. The V and J genes are TRBV12-3 or TRBV12-4 and TRBJ2-2; the D call may be TRBD1 or TRBD2 (6 bases each). With 2 bases removed from V and 6 bases from J, the gap between germline ends came to 7 bases. The length of the CDR3 is 13 residues. The CDR3 here is CASSLRGAGELFF. CDR3 sequence (DNA): TGTGCCAGCAGTTTAAGGGGGGCCGGGGAGCTGTTTTTT.

The chain recombines TRBV19 with TRBJ2-3; TRBD2 matches 9 bases. CDR1 and CDR2 (germline): LNHDA, SQIVND (reference sequence). V lost 3 bases, J lost 3 bases, and 1 base stayed unmatched. This CDR3 region has 14 residues. CDR3 in amino acids: CASSMLAGTDTQYF. CDR3 DNA: TGTGCCAGTAGTATGCTAGCGGGAACAGATACGCAGTATTTT.

J is TRBJ2-1 and V is TRBV20-1; a possible D gene is TRBD1 (6 bases). The CDR3 has 16 residues. V lost 0 bases and J lost 0, with 12 bases in between. Germline CDR1 is DFQATT and CDR2 is SNEGSKA (reference sequence). The CDR3 nucleotides are TGCAGTGCTAGAGATGCAGGGGAGAGCTCCTACAATGAGCAGTTCTTC. This gives the protein CSARDAGESSYNEQFF.

CDR3 nucleotide sequence: TGCAGCGTTGTATCTGATAAGCGGGAGCTGTTTTTT. Protein: CSVVSDKRELFF. The rearrangement links TRBV29-1 to TRBJ2-2; no definite D call. This CDR3 spans 12 amino acids. The ends were cut back, 4 bases at V and 9 bases at J, with 12 bases in the middle. The germline V gene encodes CDR1 SQVTM and CDR2 ANQGSEA.

The genes are TRBV7-9 and TRBJ2-5; the match to TRBD1 covers 10 bases. V lost 4 bases, J lost 1 base, and 3 bases stayed unmatched. Germline V gene sequence: CDR1 SEHNR, CDR2 FQNEAQ (reference sequence). This CDR3 contains 15 residues. The CDR3 nucleotides are TGTGCCAGCAGCTCCAGACAGGGGGCCCAAGAGACCCAGTACTTC. This translates into CASSSRQGAQETQYF.

The rearrangement joins TRBV6-2 or TRBV6-3 to TRBJ2-7, with unresolved D. Germline V gives CDR1 MNHEY, CDR2 SVGEGT. Trimming shortened V by 5 bases and J by 6 bases, and 11 bases separated the two germline ends. The CDR3 is 12 amino acids. CDR3 protein: CASSNSLFEQYV. CDR3 DNA: TGTGCCAGCAGTAACAGCCTCTTCGAGCAGTACGTC.

This clonotype was counted a few times. The chain links TRBV12-3 or TRBV12-4 to TRBJ1-5; D is ambiguous. V lost 2 bases and J 7 bases, leaving 6 bases between the germline ends. The CDR3 totals 12 residues. The CDR3, as DNA: TGTGCCAGCAGTTTAAGTAGCCAGCCCCAGCATTTT. Its translation: CASSLSSQPQHF.

The chain uses TRBV6-4 and TRBJ2-1, with 13 bases lining up with TRBD2. V was clipped by 4 bases and J by 8 bases; unmatched bases: 5. The CDR3 contains 15 residues. The germline CDR1 and CDR2 sequences are MRHNA and SNTAGT. The CDR3 DNA reads TGTGCCAGCAGTGGGACTAGCGGGAGTGGGGATGAGCAGTTCTTC. Its translation: CASSGTSGSGDEQFF.